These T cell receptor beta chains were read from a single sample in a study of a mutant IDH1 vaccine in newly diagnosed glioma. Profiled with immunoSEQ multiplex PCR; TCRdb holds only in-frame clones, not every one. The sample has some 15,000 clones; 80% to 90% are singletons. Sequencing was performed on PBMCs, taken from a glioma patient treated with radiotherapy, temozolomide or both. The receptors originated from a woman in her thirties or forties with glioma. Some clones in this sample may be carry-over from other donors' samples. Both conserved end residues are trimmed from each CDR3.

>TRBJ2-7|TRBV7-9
ASSLEYTNPYEQY
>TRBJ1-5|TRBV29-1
SVQLFPNQPQH
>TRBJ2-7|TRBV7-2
ASSLARWEQY
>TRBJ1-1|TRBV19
ASGLQESSKNTEAF
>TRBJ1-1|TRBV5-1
ASSAPGTGVTEAF
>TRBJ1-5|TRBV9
ASSEAGASNQPQH
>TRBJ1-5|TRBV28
ASSLSKSDRKNQPQH
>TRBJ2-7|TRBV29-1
SVEKVPSTYEQY
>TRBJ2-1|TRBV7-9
ASSADPTKHNEQF
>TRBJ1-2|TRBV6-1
ASSTNYGYT
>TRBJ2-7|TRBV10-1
ASSEGAKHEQY
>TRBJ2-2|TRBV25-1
ASSGGRAYPSNTGELF
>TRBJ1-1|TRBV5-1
ASSHRPGLGTEAF
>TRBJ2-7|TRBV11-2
ASSLERGVNYEQY
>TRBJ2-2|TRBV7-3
ASSPDGQATNTGELF
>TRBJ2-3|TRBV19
ATLAGSTDTQY
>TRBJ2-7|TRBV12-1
ASSFADSLARDSYEQY
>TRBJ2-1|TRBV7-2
ASSSGQGGNEQF
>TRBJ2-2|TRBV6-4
ASSDVASSTGELF
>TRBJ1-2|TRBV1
TSSLPPGVRPRGEPRGYT
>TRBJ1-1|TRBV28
ASSFGQNTEAF
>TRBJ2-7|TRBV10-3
ATAGTGGSYEQY
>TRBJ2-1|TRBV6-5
ASTWGKEQF
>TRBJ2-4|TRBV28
ASSSRGGVKNIQY
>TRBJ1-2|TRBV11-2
ASRPGQGLYGYT
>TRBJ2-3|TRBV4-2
ASRAPGEADTQY
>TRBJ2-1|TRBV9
ASSVEAGAYNEQF
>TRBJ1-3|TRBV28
ATSGTTKNTIY
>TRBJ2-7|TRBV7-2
ASSLYVIGQGYEQY
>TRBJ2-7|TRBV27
ASSPRTSGSYEQY
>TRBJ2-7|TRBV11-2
ASSPGFRAGGHEQY
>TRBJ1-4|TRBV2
ASSLQGGINEKLF
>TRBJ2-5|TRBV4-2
ASSQDGTSGRETQY
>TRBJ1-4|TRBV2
ASSNRDRADNEKLF
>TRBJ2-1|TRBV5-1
ASSFPTSGNNEQF
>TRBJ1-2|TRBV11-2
ASSVPTGNYGYT
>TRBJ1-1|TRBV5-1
ASSPGTRAF
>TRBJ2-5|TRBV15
ATSAGGGAGETQY
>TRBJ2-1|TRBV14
ASSQDQGYNEQF
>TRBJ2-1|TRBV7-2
ASSSTSGSNEQF